Sequencing of this TCR beta chain was carried out in a study of shared clonotypes between healthy human individuals. The method was immunoSEQ multiplex PCR; TCRdb's version includes in-frame clones alone and lacks a portion of them. The sample carries millions of clones, 85% to 95% recorded once. Findings of the study overall: Some naive CD4 clonotypes, around 5%, turned up in common across several donors.

About this clone: Its antigen is unidentified.

CD45RO-negative, CCR7-selected cells formed the naive CD8 fraction, which excluded terminally differentiated effector memory CD45RA+ cells. The CDR3 spans 13 residues. V was trimmed by 1 base and J by 8 bases, leaving 9 bases between them. The germline CDR1 and CDR2 sequences are LGHNA and YNFKEQ. Sequencing was carried out using naive CD8+ T cells from PBMCs. V is TRBV4-2 and J is TRBJ1-5; weak D call: TRBD1 (5 bases). This receptor was obtained from a man between 18 and 35 years old in good health. Some clones in this sample may be carry-over from other donors' samples. CDR3 sequence reads: CASSQAGGEPQHF. The DNA for the CDR3 is TGTGCCAGCAGCCAAGCCGGAGGGGAGCCCCAGCATTTT.